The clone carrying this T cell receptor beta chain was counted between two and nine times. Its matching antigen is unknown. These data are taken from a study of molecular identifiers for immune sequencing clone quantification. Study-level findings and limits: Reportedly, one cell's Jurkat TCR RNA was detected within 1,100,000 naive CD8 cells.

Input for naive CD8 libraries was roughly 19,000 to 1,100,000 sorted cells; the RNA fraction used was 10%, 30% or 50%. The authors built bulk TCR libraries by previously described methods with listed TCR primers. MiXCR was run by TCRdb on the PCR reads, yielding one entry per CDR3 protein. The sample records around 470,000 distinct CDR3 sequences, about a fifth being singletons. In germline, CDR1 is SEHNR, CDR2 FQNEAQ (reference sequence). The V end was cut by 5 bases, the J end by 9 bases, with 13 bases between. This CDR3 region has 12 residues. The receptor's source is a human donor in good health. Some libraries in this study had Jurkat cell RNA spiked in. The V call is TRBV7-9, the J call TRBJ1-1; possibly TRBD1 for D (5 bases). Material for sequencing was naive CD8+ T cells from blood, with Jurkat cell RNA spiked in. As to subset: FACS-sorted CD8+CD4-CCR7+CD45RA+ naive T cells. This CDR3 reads CASSLGTVQAFF. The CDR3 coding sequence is TGTGCCAGCAGCCTTGGGACCGTTCAAGCTTTCTTT.